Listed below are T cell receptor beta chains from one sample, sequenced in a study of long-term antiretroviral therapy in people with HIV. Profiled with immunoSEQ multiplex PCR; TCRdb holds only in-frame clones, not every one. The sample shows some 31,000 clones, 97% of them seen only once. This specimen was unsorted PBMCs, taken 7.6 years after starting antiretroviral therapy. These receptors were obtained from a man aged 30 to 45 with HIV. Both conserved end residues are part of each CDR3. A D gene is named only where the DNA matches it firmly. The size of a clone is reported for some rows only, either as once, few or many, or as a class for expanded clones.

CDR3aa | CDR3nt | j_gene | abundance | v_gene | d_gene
CASSEVGGNTIYF | TGTGCCAGCAGTGAAGTAGGGGGAAACACCATATATTTT | TRBJ1-3 | - | TRBV6-1 | -
CASSRGSNQPQHF | TGTGCCAGCTCACGGGGGAGCAATCAGCCCCAGCATTTT | TRBJ1-5 | - | TRBV18 | -
CASIGPSGHYGYTF | TGTGCCAGCATAGGACCGTCGGGTCACTATGGCTACACCTTC | TRBJ1-2 | once | TRBV7-9 | -
CASSQLLSGSGWVRETQYF | TGCGCCAGCAGCCAGCTCCTGAGCGGCAGTGGGTGGGTTCGGGAGACCCAGTACTTC | TRBJ2-5 | - | TRBV4-3 | -
CASSKSYNEQFF | TGTGCCAGCAGCAAGTCCTACAATGAGCAGTTCTTC | TRBJ2-1 | - | TRBV5-4 | -
CASTARWVNEAFF | TGTGCCAGTACCGCAAGGTGGGTAAATGAAGCTTTCTTT | TRBJ1-1 | - | TRBV19 | -
CASSPDGTGELFF | TGTGCCAGCAGCCCCGACGGGACCGGGGAGCTGTTTTTT | TRBJ2-2 | - | TRBV11-3 | -
CASSVRDDSYEQYF | TGTGCCAGCAGCGTCCGGGACGACTCCTACGAGCAGTACTTC | TRBJ2-7 | - | TRBV7-8 | -
CASSQDRTGARVREKLFF | TGCGCCAGCAGCCAAGATCGCACTGGGGCGAGGGTGAGGGAAAAACTGTTTTTT | TRBJ1-4 | - | TRBV4-1 | -
CASSFRGGYNEQFF | TGTGCCAGCAGCTTCAGGGGGGGATACAATGAGCAGTTCTTC | TRBJ2-1 | - | TRBV7-3 | -
CASSTRDTSNQPQHF | TGTGCCAGTAGCACACGGGACACCAGCAATCAGCCCCAGCATTTT | TRBJ1-5 | once | TRBV19 | -
CASSVISGGLNTGELFF | TGTGCCAGCAGCGTGATTAGCGGGGGTCTGAACACCGGGGAGCTGTTTTTT | TRBJ2-2 | - | TRBV9 | TRBD2
CASSLDLWGTYEQYF | TGTGCCAGCAGCTTAGATTTATGGGGAACCTACGAGCAGTACTTC | TRBJ2-7 | - | TRBV11-2 | -
CASSQGGWTEAFF | TGTGCCAGCAGTCAAGGGGGCTGGACTGAAGCTTTCTTT | TRBJ1-1 | - | TRBV25-1 | TRBD1
CASSQAQLAGGVFYEQYF | TGCGCCAGCAGCCAAGCTCAGTTGGCAGGGGGTGTATTCTACGAGCAGTACTTC | TRBJ2-7 | once | TRBV4-1 | TRBD1
CASSSVGGGADTQYF | TGTGCCAGCAGCTCCGTTGGCGGGGGGGCAGATACGCAGTATTTT | TRBJ2-3 | - | TRBV9 | TRBD2
CASSDSMPSGRQEQFF | TGTGCCAGCAGTGACTCGATGCCTAGCGGGCGCCAAGAGCAGTTCTTC | TRBJ2-1 | - | TRBV6-4 | TRBD2